Given below is one TCR beta chain in context. Its antigen is not identified. Donors gave around 2.6 ml of blood apiece. The CDR3 loop spans 14 amino acids. Germline CDR1 is SNHLY and CDR2 is FYNNEI. These data originate in a study of monozygotic twins with inflammatory bowel disease. During cDNA synthesis, UMIs that each contained a 6-nucleotide sample barcode were added by means of template switching. No DNA is given; TCRdb re-called the 5' RACE reads and lists each CDR3 protein once. The table counts over 150,000 distinct CDR3 sequences; 2.4% lies in the top ten. Whole-study results and caveats: Relative to healthy twins, IBD patients had fewer clonotypes in common with others, a gap that was especially apparent with disease activity.

The clonotype originates from a human donor with ulcerative colitis or Crohn's disease, or a healthy co-twin of an affected twin (not recorded which). The rearrangement uses TRBV2 and TRBJ2-3. Sequenced input: blood. Here the CDR3 reads CASGDTSSTDTQYF.